Listed below are T cell receptor beta chains from one sample, sequenced in a study of blood T cell repertoires in COVID-19. Produced via immunoSEQ multiplex PCR; TCRdb's table is partial and in-frame only. The sample consists of 250,000 to 300,000 clones, over 70% of them appearing once. The specimen sequenced was peripheral blood. Source of these receptors: a man older than 75 with acute or convalescent COVID-19. CDR3s include the opening cysteine and the closing phenylalanine or tryptophan. The D gene is left open where the match is weak. Size values are once, few and many counts, or a class for expanded clones, and some rows have none.

V gene,D gene,J gene,clone size,CDR3 DNA,CDR3 protein
TRBV30,-,TRBJ1-1,few,TGTGCCTGGATTTCAGGGGCGACTGAAGCTTTCTTT,CAWISGATEAFF
TRBV19,-,TRBJ1-2,few,TGTGCCAGTAGTATAAATCCGCGATGGTATGGCTACACCTTC,CASSINPRWYGYTF
TRBV7-9,-,TRBJ1-4,-,TGTGCCAGCAGCTTAGTGGCAGTCTATGAAAAACTGTTTTTT,CASSLVAVYEKLFF
TRBV7-2,TRBD2,TRBJ2-5,-,TGTGCCAGCAGCTTCGCCGGGACTAGCGGGAGTGGGACCCAGTACTTC,CASSFAGTSGSGTQYF
TRBV19,-,TRBJ2-2,once,TGTGCCAGTAGTAAGCGGGACAAAACCGGGGAGCTGTTTTTT,CASSKRDKTGELFF
TRBV6-5,-,TRBJ2-7,-,TGTGCCAGCAGTCCGGGGGGCCGCTACGAGCAGTACTTC,CASSPGGRYEQYF
TRBV9,-,TRBJ2-1,-,TGTGCCAGCAGCGTAGGACAGGCGAACTACAATGAGCAGTTCTTC,CASSVGQANYNEQFF
TRBV7-8,-,TRBJ2-3,-,TGTGCCAGCAGCTTAGGGGTACAACAGGGCGGCGGTACGCAGTATTTT,CASSLGVQQGGGTQYF
TRBV11-2,-,TRBJ2-7,-,TGTGCCAGCAGCATAGGGGCTTACGAGCAGTACTTC,CASSIGAYEQYF
TRBV2,TRBD1,TRBJ2-7,-,TGTGCCAGCAGTCCCACAGGGGACAGGGGGTTCCACGAGCAGTACTTC,CASSPTGDRGFHEQYF
TRBV27,-,TRBJ2-7,many,TGTGCCAGCAGCCCGGTCTGGCACATCAGCCGGGGAAGTGAGCAGTACTTC,CASSPVWHISRGSEQYF
TRBV10-2,-,TRBJ1-6,few,TGCGCCAGCGCCCTCGCGGACGGACTTGCCCTCCACTTT,CASALADGLALHF
TRBV30,-,TRBJ2-5,few,TGTGCCTGGAGTGTATATGGGGGGACTGGGACCCAGTACTTC,CAWSVYGGTGTQYF
TRBV7-3,TRBD2,TRBJ2-1,-,TGTGCCAGCAGCTTAAGGAGCGGGGGGAGAAATGAGCAGTTCTTC,CASSLRSGGRNEQFF
TRBV18,-,TRBJ2-7,-,TGTGCCAGCTCAACGCGGGAAGTCTACGAGCAGTACTTC,CASSTREVYEQYF
TRBV28,-,TRBJ1-2,once,TGTGCCAGCAGCCTCAGGACAGCTCCAAACTATGGCTACACCTTC,CASSLRTAPNYGYTF
TRBV7-8,TRBD1,TRBJ1-4,once,TGTGCCAGCAGCTTAAGGGACAGGGATGAAAAACTGTTTTTT,CASSLRDRDEKLFF
TRBV27,-,TRBJ1-3,-,TGTGCCAGCAGTTTAAATGACAGGCTCGGAAACACCATATATTTT,CASSLNDRLGNTIYF
TRBV12-3/TRBV12-4,-,TRBJ1-2,-,TGTGCCAGCAGTTTAACACAGAACTATGGCTACACCTTC,CASSLTQNYGYTF
TRBV3-1/TRBV3-2,TRBD1,TRBJ2-1,-,TGTGCCAGCAGCCAAGACAGGGGGTACAATGAGCAGTTCTTC,CASSQDRGYNEQFF
TRBV5-1,TRBD2,TRBJ2-3,-,TGCGCCAGCAGCTCCGGACTAGGTAGCACAGATACGCAGTATTTT,CASSSGLGSTDTQYF
TRBV4-1,-,TRBJ2-7,-,TGCGCCAGCAGCCAGGACTCTTTTGGGGAGCAGTACTTC,CASSQDSFGEQYF
TRBV28,TRBD1,TRBJ2-7,-,TGTGCCAGCAGTTCTCTACGGACAGGCCCCTACGAGCAGTACTTC,CASSSLRTGPYEQYF
TRBV6-1,-,TRBJ2-7,few,TGTGCCAGCAGTGAAGGTTACAGCAGCCGGGGCGAGCAGTACTTC,CASSEGYSSRGEQYF